This record covers a single TCR beta chain. 60 Vbeta and 13 Jbeta primers were used in PCR. Data came from immunoSEQ multiplex PCR; TCRdb stores just in-frame clones and leaves some out. The data show approximately 160,000 clones, about 80% seen once. This entry comes from a study of cytomegalovirus exposure and HLA in healthy donors. The CDR3 is made up of 15 amino acids. V lost 4 bases to trimming and J lost 8 bases; unmatched junction nucleotides: 9. Germline assignment: CDR1 SGHNT and CDR2 YYREEE (reference sequence). The genes are TRBV5-4 and TRBJ2-1; 10 bases are a match to TRBD2. The sequenced sample was PBMCs. The TCR originated in a woman aged 25 to 39 in good health and CMV-seropositive. The CDR3 coding sequence is TGTGCCAGCAGCCGAAGCGGGAGGGCCCAGGATGAGCAGTTCTTC. Its protein is CASSRSGRAQDEQFF.